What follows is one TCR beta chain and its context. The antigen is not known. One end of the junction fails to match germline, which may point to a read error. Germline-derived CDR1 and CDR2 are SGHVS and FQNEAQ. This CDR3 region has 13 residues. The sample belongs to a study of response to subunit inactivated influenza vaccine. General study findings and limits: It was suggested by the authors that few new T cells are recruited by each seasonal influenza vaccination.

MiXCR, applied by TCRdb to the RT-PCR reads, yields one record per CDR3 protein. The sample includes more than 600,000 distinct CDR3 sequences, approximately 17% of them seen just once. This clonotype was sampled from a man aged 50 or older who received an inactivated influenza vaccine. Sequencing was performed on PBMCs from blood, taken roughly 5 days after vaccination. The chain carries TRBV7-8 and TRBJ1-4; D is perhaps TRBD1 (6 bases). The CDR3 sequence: CASGLYRVEKLFF. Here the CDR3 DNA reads TGTGCCAGCGGCTTATACAGGGTTGAAAAACTGTTTTTT.